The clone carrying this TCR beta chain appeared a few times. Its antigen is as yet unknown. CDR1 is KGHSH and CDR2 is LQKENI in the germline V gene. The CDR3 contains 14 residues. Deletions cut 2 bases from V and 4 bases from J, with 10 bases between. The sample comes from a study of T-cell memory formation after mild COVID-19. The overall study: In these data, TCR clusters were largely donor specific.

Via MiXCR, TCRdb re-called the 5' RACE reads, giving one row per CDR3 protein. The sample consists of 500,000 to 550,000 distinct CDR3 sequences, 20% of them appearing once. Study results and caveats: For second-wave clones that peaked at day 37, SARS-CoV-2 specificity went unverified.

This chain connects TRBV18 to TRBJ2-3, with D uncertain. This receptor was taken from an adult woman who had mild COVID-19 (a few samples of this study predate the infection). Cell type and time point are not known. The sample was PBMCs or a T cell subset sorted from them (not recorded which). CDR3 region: CASSPYATADTQYF. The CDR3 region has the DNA TGTGCCAGCTCACCATACGCTACCGCAGATACGCAGTATTTT. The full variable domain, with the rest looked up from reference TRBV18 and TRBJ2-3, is NAGVMQNPRHLVRRRGQEARLRCSPMKGHSHVYWYRQLPEEGLKFMVYLQKENIIDESGMPKERFSAEFPKEGPSILRIQQVVRGDSAAYFCASSPYATADTQYFGPGTRLTVL.